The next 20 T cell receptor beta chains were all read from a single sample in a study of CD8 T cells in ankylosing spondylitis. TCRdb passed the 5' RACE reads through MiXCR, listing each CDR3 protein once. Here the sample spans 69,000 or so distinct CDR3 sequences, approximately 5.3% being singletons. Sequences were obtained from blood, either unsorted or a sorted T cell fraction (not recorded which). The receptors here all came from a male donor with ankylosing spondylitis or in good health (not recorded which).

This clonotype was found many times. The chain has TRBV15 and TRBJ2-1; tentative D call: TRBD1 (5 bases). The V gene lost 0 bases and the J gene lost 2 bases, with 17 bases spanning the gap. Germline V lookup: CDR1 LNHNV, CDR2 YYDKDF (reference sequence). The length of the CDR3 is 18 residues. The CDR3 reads CATSRDMGGTGPYNEQFF. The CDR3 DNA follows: TGTGCCACCAGCAGAGATATGGGTGGCACAGGACCCTACAATGAGCAGTTCTTC.

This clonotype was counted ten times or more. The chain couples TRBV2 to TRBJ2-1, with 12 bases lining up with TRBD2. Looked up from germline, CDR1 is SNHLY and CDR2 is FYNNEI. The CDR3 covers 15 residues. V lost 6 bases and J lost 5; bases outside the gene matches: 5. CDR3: CASSRLAGANNEQFF. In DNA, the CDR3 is TGTGCCAGCAGCCGACTAGCGGGGGCCAACAATGAGCAGTTCTTC.

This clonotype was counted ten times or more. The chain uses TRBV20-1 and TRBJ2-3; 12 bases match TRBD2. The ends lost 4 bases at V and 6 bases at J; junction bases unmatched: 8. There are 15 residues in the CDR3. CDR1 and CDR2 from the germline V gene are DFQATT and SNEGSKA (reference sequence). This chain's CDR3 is CSATTSGGSGDTQYF. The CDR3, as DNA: TGCAGTGCTACGACTAGCGGGGGTTCGGGGGATACGCAGTATTTT.

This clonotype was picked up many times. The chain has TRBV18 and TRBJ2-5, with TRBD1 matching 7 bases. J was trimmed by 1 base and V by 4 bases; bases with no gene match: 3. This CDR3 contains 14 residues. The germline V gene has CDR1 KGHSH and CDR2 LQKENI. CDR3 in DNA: TGTGCCAGCTCACTTGGACAGGTCCAAGAGACCCAGTACTTC. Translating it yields CASSLGQVQETQYF.

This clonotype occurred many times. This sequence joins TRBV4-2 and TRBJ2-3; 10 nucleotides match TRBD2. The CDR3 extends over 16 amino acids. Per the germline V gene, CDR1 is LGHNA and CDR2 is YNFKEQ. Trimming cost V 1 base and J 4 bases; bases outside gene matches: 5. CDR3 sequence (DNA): TGTGCCAGCAGCCAAGGGTCTAGCGGGGGAGCAGATACGCAGTATTTT. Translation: CASSQGSSGGADTQYF.

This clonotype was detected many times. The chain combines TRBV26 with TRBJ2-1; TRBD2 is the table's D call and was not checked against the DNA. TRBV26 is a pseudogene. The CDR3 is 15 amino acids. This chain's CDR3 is CASSSASGVDNEQFF. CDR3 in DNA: TGTGCCAGCAGTTCCGCTAGCGGGGTTGACAATGAGCAGTTCTTC.

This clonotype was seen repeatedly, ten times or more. CDR3 DNA sequence: TGCGCCAGCAGCTCATTACAGAGGAACACTGAAGCTTTCTTT. It yields the protein CASSSLQRNTEAFF. This rearrangement joins TRBV5-1 to TRBJ1-1; D ambiguous. Germline V gene lookup returns CDR1 SGHRS and CDR2 YFSETQ. Deletions cut 3 bases from V and 1 base from J, with 10 bases between. CDR3 size: 14 residues.

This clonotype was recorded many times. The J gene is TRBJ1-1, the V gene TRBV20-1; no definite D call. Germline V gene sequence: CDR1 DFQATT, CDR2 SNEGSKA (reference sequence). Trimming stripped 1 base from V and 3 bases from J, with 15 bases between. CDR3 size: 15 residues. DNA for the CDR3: TGCAGTGCTAGAGGGATAGGGCGAGATTACACTGAAGCTTTCTTT. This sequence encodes CSARGIGRDYTEAFF.

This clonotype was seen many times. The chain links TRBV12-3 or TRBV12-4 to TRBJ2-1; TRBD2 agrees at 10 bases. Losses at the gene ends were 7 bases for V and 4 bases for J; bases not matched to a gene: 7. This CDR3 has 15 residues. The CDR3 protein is CASNQRTSGYNEQFF. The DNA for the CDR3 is TGTGCCAGCAACCAAAGGACTAGCGGTTACAATGAGCAGTTCTTC.

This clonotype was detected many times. For the CDR3, the DNA is TGCAGCGTTGCTGCCGGGACTTCGCCCTCCTACGAGCAGTACTTC. Protein: CSVAAGTSPSYEQYF. The V gene is TRBV29-1, the J gene TRBJ2-7; maybe TRBD2 (6 bases). This CDR3 spans 15 amino acids. Germline V gene sequence: CDR1 SQVTM, CDR2 ANQGSEA. V lost 4 bases, J lost 0 bases, and 16 bases lay in between.

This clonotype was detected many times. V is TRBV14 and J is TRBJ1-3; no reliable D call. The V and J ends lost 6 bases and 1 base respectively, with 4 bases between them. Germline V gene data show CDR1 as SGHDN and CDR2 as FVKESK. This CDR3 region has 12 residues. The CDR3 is CASRGSGNTIYF. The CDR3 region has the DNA TGTGCCAGCAGGGGATCTGGAAACACCATATATTTT.

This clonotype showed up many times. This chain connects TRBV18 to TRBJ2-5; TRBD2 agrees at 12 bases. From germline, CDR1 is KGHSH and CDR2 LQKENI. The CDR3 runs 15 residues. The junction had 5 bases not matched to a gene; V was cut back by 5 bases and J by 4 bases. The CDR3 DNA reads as TGTGCCAGCTCATCTGTGACTAGCGGGGGAGAGACCCAGTACTTC. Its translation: CASSSVTSGGETQYF.

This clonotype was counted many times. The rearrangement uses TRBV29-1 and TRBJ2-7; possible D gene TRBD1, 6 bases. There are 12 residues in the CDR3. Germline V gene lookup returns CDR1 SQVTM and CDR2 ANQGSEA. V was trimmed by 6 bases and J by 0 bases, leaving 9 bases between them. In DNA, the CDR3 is TGCAGCGTCGGACAGAGCTCCTACGAGCAGTACTTC. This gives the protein CSVGQSSYEQYF.

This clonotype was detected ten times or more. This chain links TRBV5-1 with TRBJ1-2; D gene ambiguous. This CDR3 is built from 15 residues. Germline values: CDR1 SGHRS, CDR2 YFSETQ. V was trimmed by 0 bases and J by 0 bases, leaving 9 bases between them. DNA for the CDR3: TGCGCCAGCAGCTTGGGACAAGTTCCTAACTATGGCTACACCTTC. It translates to CASSLGQVPNYGYTF.

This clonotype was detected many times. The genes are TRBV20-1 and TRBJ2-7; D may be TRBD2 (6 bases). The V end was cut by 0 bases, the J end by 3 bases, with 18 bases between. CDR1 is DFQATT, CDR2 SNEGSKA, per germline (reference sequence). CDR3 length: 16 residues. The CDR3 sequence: CSARDARELPRYEQYF. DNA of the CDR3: TGCAGTGCTAGAGATGCTCGGGAGTTACCTCGCTACGAGCAGTACTTC.

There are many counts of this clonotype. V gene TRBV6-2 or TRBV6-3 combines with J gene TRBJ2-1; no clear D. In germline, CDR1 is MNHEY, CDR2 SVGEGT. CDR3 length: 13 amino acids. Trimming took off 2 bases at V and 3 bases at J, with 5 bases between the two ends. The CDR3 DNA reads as TGTGCCAGCAGTTACAGGAACTACAATGAGCAGTTCTTC. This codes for CASSYRNYNEQFF.

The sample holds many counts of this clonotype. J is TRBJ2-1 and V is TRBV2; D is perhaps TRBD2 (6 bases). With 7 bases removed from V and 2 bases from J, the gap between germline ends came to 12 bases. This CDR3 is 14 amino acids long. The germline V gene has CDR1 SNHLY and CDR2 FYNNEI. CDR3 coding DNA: TGTGCCAGCACCCGAGGCGGGACCTACAATGAGCAGTTCTTC. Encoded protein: CASTRGGTYNEQFF.

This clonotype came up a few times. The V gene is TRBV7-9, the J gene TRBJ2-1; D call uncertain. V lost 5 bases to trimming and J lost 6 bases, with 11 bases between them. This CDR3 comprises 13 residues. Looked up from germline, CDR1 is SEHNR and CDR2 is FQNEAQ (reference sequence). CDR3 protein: CASSPPDPNEQFF. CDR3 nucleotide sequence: TGTGCCAGCAGCCCCCCCGATCCCAATGAGCAGTTCTTC.

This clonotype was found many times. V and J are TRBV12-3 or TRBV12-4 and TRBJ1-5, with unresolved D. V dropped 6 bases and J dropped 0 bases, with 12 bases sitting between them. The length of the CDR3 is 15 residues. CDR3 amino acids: CASSRRHDSNQPQHF. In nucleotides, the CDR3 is TGTGCCAGCAGCCGGCGTCACGATAGCAATCAGCCCCAGCATTTT.

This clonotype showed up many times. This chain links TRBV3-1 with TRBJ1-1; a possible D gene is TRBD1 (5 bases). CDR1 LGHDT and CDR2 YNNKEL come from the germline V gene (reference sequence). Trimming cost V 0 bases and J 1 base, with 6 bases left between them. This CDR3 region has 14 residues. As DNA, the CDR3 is TGTGCCAGCAGCCAAGAGGGGGAGAACACTGAAGCTTTCTTT. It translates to CASSQEGENTEAFF.